The table lists the clone carrying this T cell receptor (beta chain) with many counts. Relative to the germline gene, one junction end is altered; a read error may explain this. This sample is drawn from a study of HIV-infected children after antiretroviral therapy interruption. Study context: Samples from the continuous-treatment group were taken at weeks 0, 48 and 150.

The TCR library was built from RNA with a 3' RACE protocol and unique molecular identifiers. TCRdb processed the 3' RACE reads anew with MiXCR; each CDR3 protein has one entry. The data hold about 86,000 distinct CDR3 sequences, with under 8% observed a single time. In germline, CDR1 is WNHNN, CDR2 SYGVQD (reference sequence). The CDR3 runs to 14 residues. Treatment noted: PENTA 11 planned treatment interruption arm or continuous ART arm. Here the sequenced sample was CD45RA+ CD4+ T cells from PBMCs, pooled from several time points, taken from a donor given antiretroviral therapy, either interrupted or continuous. Subset: naive CD4+ CD45RA+ CD45RO- T cells. This clonotype was obtained from a pool of human donors with HIV. The chain uses TRBV10-1 and TRBJ2-5; D tentatively fits TRBD1 or TRBD2 (6 bases each). The CDR3 sequence: CASSDEGGQDTQYF. The CDR3 DNA is TGTGCCAGCAGTGATGAGGGGGGCCAAGACACCCAGTACTTT.